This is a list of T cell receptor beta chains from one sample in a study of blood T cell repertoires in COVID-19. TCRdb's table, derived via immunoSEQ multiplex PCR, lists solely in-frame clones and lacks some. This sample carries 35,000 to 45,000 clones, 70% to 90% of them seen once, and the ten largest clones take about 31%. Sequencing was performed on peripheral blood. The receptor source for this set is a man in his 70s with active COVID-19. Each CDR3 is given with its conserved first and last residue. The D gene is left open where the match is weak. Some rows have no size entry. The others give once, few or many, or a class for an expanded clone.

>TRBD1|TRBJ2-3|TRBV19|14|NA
TGTGCCAGTAGTATGGTAGGGGGCTCAGATACGCAGTATTTT
CASSMVGGSDTQYF
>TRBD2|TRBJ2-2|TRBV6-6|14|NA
TGTGCCAGCAGTTACCTAGCGGGATACGGGGAGCTGTTTTTT
CASSYLAGYGELFF
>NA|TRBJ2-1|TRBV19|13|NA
TGTGCCAGTAGTATTTACGCCTCAGCGACCCAGTTCTTC
CASSIYASATQFF
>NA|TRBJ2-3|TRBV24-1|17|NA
TGTGCCACCAGTGACCCAGGATTTGACGGGGGCACAGATACGCAGTATTTT
CATSDPGFDGGTDTQYF
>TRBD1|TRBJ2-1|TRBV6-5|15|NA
TGTGCCAGCAGACCTGACAGGGGACAGGTCAATGAGCAGTTCTTC
CASRPDRGQVNEQFF
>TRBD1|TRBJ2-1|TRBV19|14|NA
TGTGCCAGTAGTATGCTTGACAGGGGGCGGGAGCAGTTCTTC
CASSMLDRGREQFF
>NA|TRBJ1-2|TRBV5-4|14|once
TGTGCCAGCAGCTACATCACCGGGATGTATGGCTACACCTTC
CASSYITGMYGYTF
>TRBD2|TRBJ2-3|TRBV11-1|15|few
TGTGCCAGCAGCTTAATAAGCACTAGCGGTGATACGCAGTATTTT
CASSLISTSGDTQYF
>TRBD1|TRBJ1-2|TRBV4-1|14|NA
TGCGCCAGCAGTGGACAGGGGGGAACCTATGGCTACACCTTC
CASSGQGGTYGYTF
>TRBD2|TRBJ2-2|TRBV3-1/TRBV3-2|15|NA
TGTGCCAGCAGCCAAGCTAGCGGGGACACCGGGGAGCTGTTTTTT
CASSQASGDTGELFF
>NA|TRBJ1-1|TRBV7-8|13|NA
TGTGCCAGCAGCACCCGGGAGGGCGCGAGGGCTTTCTTT
CASSTREGARAFF
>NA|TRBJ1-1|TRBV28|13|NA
TGTGCCAGCAGAAGGGGGGGAGACACTGAAGCTTTCTTT
CASRRGGDTEAFF
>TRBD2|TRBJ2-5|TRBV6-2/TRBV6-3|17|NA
TGTGCCAGCAGTCCCGGACTAGCGGGAGGCCCGAGGGAGACCCAGTACTTC
CASSPGLAGGPRETQYF
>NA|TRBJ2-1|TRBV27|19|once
TGTGCCAGCAGCTCTGGGGCTGAAATGGCTTTAGGGCCCTACAATGAGCAGTTCTTC
CASSSGAEMALGPYNEQFF
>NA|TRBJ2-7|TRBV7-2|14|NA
TGTGCCAGCAGCTTAGGATTGGACAGCACTGAGCAGTACTTC
CASSLGLDSTEQYF
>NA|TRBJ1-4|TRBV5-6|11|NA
TGTGCCAGCAGCTCACGGGGAAACCTGTTTTTT
CASSSRGNLFF
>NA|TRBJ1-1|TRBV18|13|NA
TGTGCCAGCTCATTTTCGGAGCACACTGAAGCTTTCTTT
CASSFSEHTEAFF
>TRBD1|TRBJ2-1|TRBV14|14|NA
TGTGCCAGTCGGAGACAGGGACCCTACAATGAGCAGTTCTTC
CASRRQGPYNEQFF
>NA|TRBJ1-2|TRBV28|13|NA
TGTGCCAGCAGTCAACAGGTTAACTATGGCTACACCTTC
CASSQQVNYGYTF
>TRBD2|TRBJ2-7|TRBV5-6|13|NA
TGTGCCAGCAGCTTAGGCGGGGGCTACGAGCAGTACTTC
CASSLGGGYEQYF
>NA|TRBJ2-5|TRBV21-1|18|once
TGTGCCAGCAGCCTTAAGGCCTCGAGGACTAGCGACCAAGAGACCCAGTACTTC
CASSLKASRTSDQETQYF
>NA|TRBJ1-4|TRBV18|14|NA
TGTGCCAGCTCACCGGGACAAGTTACTGAAAAACTGTTTTTT
CASSPGQVTEKLFF
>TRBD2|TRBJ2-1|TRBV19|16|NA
TGTGCCAGTAGTATAGGGGTGCGGGGGGCCTACAATGAGCAGTTCTTC
CASSIGVRGAYNEQFF
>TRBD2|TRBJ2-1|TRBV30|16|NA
TGTGCCTGGAGCGTTGACTGGACTAGCGGTTACAATGAGCAGTTCTTC
CAWSVDWTSGYNEQFF
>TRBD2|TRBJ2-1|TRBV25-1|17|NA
TGTGCCACCCCGTTCGGGACTAGCGGGGGTCATTACAATGAGCAGTTCTTC
CATPFGTSGGHYNEQFF
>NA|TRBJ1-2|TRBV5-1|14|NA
TGCGCCAGCAGCTTGGCGGGGGTAAACTATGGCTACACCTTC
CASSLAGVNYGYTF
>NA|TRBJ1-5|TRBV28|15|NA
TGTGCCAGCAGTCTCTCCGGGGGTCGCAATCAGCCCCAGCATTTT
CASSLSGGRNQPQHF
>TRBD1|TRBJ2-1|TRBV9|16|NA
TGTGCCAGCAGCGGGACAGGGGTTCGGTCCTACAATGAGCAGTTCTTC
CASSGTGVRSYNEQFF
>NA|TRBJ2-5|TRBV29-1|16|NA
TGCAGCGTTGATGGTCGGGGGACGGGACTTGGTGAGACCCAGTACTTC
CSVDGRGTGLGETQYF
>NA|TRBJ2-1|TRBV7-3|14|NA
TGTGCCAGCAGCTTACGGAGTGGATACAATGAGCAGTTCTTC
CASSLRSGYNEQFF
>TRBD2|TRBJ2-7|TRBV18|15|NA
TGTGCCAGCTCTCCGTCGGGAGGTGCTCCCTACGAGCAGTACTTC
CASSPSGGAPYEQYF
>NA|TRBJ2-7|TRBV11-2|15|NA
TGTGCCAGCAGCCCGAGACAGCGCAACTCCTACGAGCAGTACTTC
CASSPRQRNSYEQYF
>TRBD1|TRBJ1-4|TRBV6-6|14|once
TGTGCCAGCAGGGACAGGGGGACCGATGAAAAACTGTTTTTT
CASRDRGTDEKLFF
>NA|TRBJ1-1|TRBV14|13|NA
TGTGCCAGCAGCTTGGAGATTAGGACTGAAGCTTTCTTT
CASSLEIRTEAFF
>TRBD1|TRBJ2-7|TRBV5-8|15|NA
TGTGCCAGCAGCCCCCGGACAGGGAAGATGAACGAGCAGTACTTC
CASSPRTGKMNEQYF
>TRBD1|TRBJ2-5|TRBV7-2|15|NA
TGTGCCAGCAGCAAACAGGGGGCTGGCCAAGAGACCCAGTACTTC
CASSKQGAGQETQYF
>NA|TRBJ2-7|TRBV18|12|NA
TGTGCCAGCTCACCCACAGGGATCGAGCAGTACTTC
CASSPTGIEQYF
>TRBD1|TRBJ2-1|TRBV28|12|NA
TGTGCCAGCAGTTTGGGGACAGGGGGTACGTTCTTC
CASSLGTGGTFF
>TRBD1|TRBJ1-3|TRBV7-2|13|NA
TGTGCCAGCACGAACAGGGGTAGGGACACCATATATTTT
CASTNRGRDTIYF
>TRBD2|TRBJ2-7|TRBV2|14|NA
TGTGCCAGCACCGGTCTAGCGGTGAGCTACGAGCAGTACTTC
CASTGLAVSYEQYF
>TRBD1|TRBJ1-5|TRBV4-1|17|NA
TGCGCCAGCAGCCAGGGTCAGACAGGGAATAGCAATCAGCCCCAGCATTTT
CASSQGQTGNSNQPQHF
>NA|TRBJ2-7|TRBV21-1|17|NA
TGTGCCAGCAGCACGTGGACTAGCGGGACCCTCGCCTACGAGCAGTACTTC
CASSTWTSGTLAYEQYF
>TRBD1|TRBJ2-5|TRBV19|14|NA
TGTGCCAGTAGTCCCCCGACAGGGCACGAGACCCAGTACTTC
CASSPPTGHETQYF
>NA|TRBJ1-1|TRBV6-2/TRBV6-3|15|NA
TGTGCCAGCAGTCCGCACCTGTTTCGGAGGACTGAAGCTTTCTTT
CASSPHLFRRTEAFF
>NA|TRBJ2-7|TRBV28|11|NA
TGTGCCAGCAGTTCTATCGGGGAGCAGTACTTC
CASSSIGEQYF
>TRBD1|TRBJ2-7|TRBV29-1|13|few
TGCAGCGGGGTCGGACAGGCCTCCTACGAGCAGTACTTC
CSGVGQASYEQYF
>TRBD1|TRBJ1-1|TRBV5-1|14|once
TGCGCCAGCAGCTTACAGGGGGCGGGCACTGAAGCTTTCTTT
CASSLQGAGTEAFF
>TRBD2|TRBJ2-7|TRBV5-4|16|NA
TGTGCCAGCAGCCCGCACTCTAGCGGGGTAACCTACGAGCAGTACTTC
CASSPHSSGVTYEQYF
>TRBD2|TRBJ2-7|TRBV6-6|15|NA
TGTGCCAGCAGTTACTATAGCGGGAGTTTCTACGAGCAGTACTTC
CASSYYSGSFYEQYF
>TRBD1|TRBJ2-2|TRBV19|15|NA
TGTGCCAGTACCCGGGACAGGCGGAACACCGGGGAGCTGTTTTTT
CASTRDRRNTGELFF
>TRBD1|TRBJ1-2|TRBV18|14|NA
TGTGCCAGCTCTGGACAGGGGGCCGACTATGGCTACACCTTC
CASSGQGADYGYTF
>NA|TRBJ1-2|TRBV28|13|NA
TGTGCCAGCAGTCCGACCGGAGTGGTGGGCTACACCTTC
CASSPTGVVGYTF
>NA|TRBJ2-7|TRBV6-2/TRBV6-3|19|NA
TGTGCCAGCAGTTACCCCCACCCAATCATCGTCTCTTCGGGCTACGAGCAGTACTTC
CASSYPHPIIVSSGYEQYF
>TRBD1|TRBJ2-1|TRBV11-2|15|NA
TGTGCCAGCAGCTCCATCAGGGGGCCTCACAATGAGCAGTTCTTC
CASSSIRGPHNEQFF
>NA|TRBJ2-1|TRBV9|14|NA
TGTGCCAGCAGCGTAGCCCTCTCGGTGAATGAGCAGTTCTTC
CASSVALSVNEQFF